This TCR beta chain was recovered during a study of OX40 agonist ivuxolimab in advanced cancers. Study-level information: Dose-escalation subjects each had hepatocellular carcinoma, melanoma, renal cell or head and neck cancer. Study results and caveats: What antigens the expanded peripheral T cells recognized was never established. Clonal expansion among partial responders at 0.1-3.0 mg/kg ranked near the lowest. Compared with CD4+, CD8+ T cells on average had more expanded clones.

As to this clone: Its cognate antigen is unknown.

Assay used: immunoSEQ multiplex PCR; TCRdb lists only in-frame clones, some missing. This table has about 60,000 clones, over 85% appearing once. The CDR3 consists of 14 residues. V shed 6 bases and J shed 3 bases, with 12 bases lying between them. Germline CDR1 and CDR2: SGHTA and FQGNSA. The specimen comprised CD4+ or CD8+ T cells sorted from blood, sampled in a trial of the OX40 agonist ivuxolimab. The rearrangement links TRBV7-2 to TRBJ2-1; D possibly corresponds to TRBD1 (6 bases). The source is an adult with an advanced solid tumor such as melanoma, head and neck, liver or kidney cancer. The CDR3 sequence is CASSPGVYYNEQFF. The DNA for the CDR3 is TGTGCCAGCAGTCCAGGGGTCTACTACAATGAGCAGTTCTTC. Full variable domain (remainder filled in from reference TRBV7-2 and TRBJ2-1): GAGVSQSPSNKVTEKGKDVELRCDPISGHTALYWYRQSLGQGLEFLIYFQGNSAPDKSGLPSDRFSAERTGGSVSTLTIQRTQQEDSAVYLCASSPGVYYNEQFFGPGTRLTVL.